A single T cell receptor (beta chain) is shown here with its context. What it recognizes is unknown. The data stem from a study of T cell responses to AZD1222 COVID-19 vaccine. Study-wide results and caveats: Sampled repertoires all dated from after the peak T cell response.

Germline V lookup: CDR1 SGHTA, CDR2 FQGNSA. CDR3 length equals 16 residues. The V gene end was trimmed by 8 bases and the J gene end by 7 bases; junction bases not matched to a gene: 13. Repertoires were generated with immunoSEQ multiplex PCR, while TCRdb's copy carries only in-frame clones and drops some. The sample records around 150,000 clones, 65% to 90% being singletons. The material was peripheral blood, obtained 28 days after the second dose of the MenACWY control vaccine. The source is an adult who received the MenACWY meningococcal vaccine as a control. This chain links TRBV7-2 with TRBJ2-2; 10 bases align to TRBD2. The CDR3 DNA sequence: TGTGCCAGCCGCCTCGGGACTAGCGTCACAAGCGGGGAGCTGTTTTTT. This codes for CASRLGTSVTSGELFF.